This record covers a single TCR beta chain. V lost 2 bases and J lost 2; bases outside the gene matches: 8. The CDR3 loop spans 17 amino acids. Germline V CDR1 and CDR2: ENHRY, SYGVKD. Seattle enrolled patients during active infection and tracked them longitudinally. This sample stems from a study of blood T cell repertoires in COVID-19. About the study: The United States, Italy and Spain provided the acute and convalescent COVID-19 samples.

Data came from immunoSEQ multiplex PCR; TCRdb stores just in-frame clones and leaves some out. Among about 220,000 clones, around 83% were seen once, and the ten largest hold roughly 5.1%. The TCR comes from a woman in her 70s with COVID-19, enrolled during active disease. The chain employs TRBV10-3 and TRBJ2-5; 10 bases line up with TRBD2. The sample was peripheral blood. The CDR3 reads CAISEGTTSGEQETQYF. The CDR3 bases are TGTGCCATCAGTGAGGGCACTACTAGCGGGGAGCAAGAGACCCAGTACTTC.